One and the same sample provided the 30 T cell receptor beta chains below, sequenced in a study of OX40 agonist ivuxolimab in advanced cancers. Data came from immunoSEQ multiplex PCR; TCRdb stores just in-frame clones and leaves some out. The sample has 10,000 to 13,000 clones, roughly four fifths seen once; the top ten hold approximately 20%. The source material was CD4+ or CD8+ T cells sorted from blood, sampled in a trial of the OX40 agonist ivuxolimab. These receptors all stem from an adult with an advanced solid tumor such as melanoma, head and neck, liver or kidney cancer.

The J gene is TRBJ2-1, the V gene TRBV27; TRBD2 matches 8 bases. Germline assignment: CDR1 MNHEY and CDR2 SMNVEV (reference sequence). With 3 bases clipped from V and 1 base from J, the junction kept 11 bases outside the gene matches. This CDR3 is built from 18 residues. The CDR3 coding sequence is TGTGCCAGCAGTTTTCGGGGGGGGGTTGGGCAGTCCTACAATGAGCAGTTCTTC. Its translation is CASSFRGGVGQSYNEQFF.

This chain joins TRBV6-5 and TRBJ2-6; D is unclear. The CDR3 loop spans 14 amino acids. Trimming took off 5 bases at V and 2 bases at J, with 7 bases between the two ends. Germline V gene data show CDR1 as MNHEY and CDR2 as SVGAGI. The CDR3 coding sequence is TGTGCCAGCAGTCCCCAGGCTGGGGCCAACGTCCTGACTTTC. Translating gives CASSPQAGANVLTF.

The chain uses TRBV10-1 and TRBJ1-1; no firm D call. The V gene's germline CDR1 is WNHNN and CDR2 SYGVQD (reference sequence). V was trimmed by 0 bases and J by 4 bases, leaving 12 bases between them. This CDR3 has 15 residues. The CDR3: CASSESGIVGTEAFF. The CDR3 coding sequence is TGCGCCAGCAGTGAGTCAGGTATCGTGGGCACTGAAGCTTTCTTT.

This rearrangement joins TRBV29-1 to TRBJ1-1; D not resolved. V dropped 7 bases and J dropped 1 base, with 4 bases sitting between them. The CDR3 spans 10 residues. Germline-derived CDR1 and CDR2 are SQVTM and ANQGSEA. The CDR3 is CSAGNTEAFF. For the CDR3, the DNA is TGCAGCGCAGGGAACACTGAAGCTTTCTTT.

This clone was counted between two and nine times. The CDR3 spells CASSLRHMNTEAFF. In DNA, the CDR3 is TGTGCCAGCAGTTTAAGACATATGAACACTGAAGCTTTCTTT. The rearrangement links TRBV27 to TRBJ1-1; D is undetermined. CDR1 is MNHEY, CDR2 SMNVEV, per germline (reference sequence). Trimming removed 2 bases at V and 0 bases at J, with 7 bases between. This CDR3 is built from 14 residues.

This chain connects TRBV27 to TRBJ2-7; D not certain. Per germline, CDR1 MNHEY and CDR2 SMNVEV (reference sequence). This CDR3 spans 14 amino acids. V lost 6 bases and J lost 0, with 12 bases in between. This chain's CDR3 is CASSLGPFSYEQYF. In DNA, the CDR3 is TGTGCCAGCAGCCTCGGGCCGTTCTCCTACGAGCAGTACTTC.

The chain recombines TRBV5-1 with TRBJ2-7; D perhaps matches TRBD1 (5 bases). This CDR3 region has 13 residues. CDR1 is SGHRS, CDR2 YFSETQ, per germline. The V gene lost 3 bases and the J gene lost 3 bases, with 10 bases spanning the gap. CDR3 in amino acids: CASSSDSSYEQYF. CDR3 DNA: TGCGCCAGCAGCTCAGACAGTAGCTACGAGCAGTACTTC.

CDR3 coding DNA: TGTGCCAGCAGCGCCGGGTGGGAGCAGTACTTC. It yields the protein CASSAGWEQYF. V and J are TRBV5-4 and TRBJ2-7, with D unresolved. The V gene lost 4 bases and the J gene lost 7 bases, with 9 bases spanning the gap. The CDR3 runs to 11 residues. The germline gives CDR1 SGHNT, CDR2 YYREEE (reference sequence).

The rearrangement links TRBV27 to TRBJ2-3; D might be TRBD1 (5 bases). The CDR3 spans 16 residues. Trimming took off 3 bases at V and 0 bases at J, with 13 bases between the two ends. The germline V gene has CDR1 MNHEY and CDR2 SMNVEV (reference sequence). The CDR3 spells CASSLGRGGSTDTQYF. CDR3 sequence (DNA): TGTGCCAGCAGTTTGGGAAGGGGCGGAAGCACAGATACGCAGTATTTT.

The chain links TRBV7-2 to TRBJ2-7; D not certain. The V and J ends lost 1 base and 2 bases respectively, with 9 bases between them. The germline gives CDR1 SGHTA, CDR2 FQGNSA. This CDR3 has 14 residues. The CDR3 DNA is TGTGCCAGCAGCTTAGGGATTGGAACCTACGAGCAGTACTTC. It encodes CASSLGIGTYEQYF. The full variable domain, rest sourced from reference TRBV7-2 and TRBJ2-7, is GAGVSQSPSNKVTEKGKDVELRCDPISGHTALYWYRQSLGQGLEFLIYFQGNSAPDKSGLPSDRFSAERTGGSVSTLTIQRTQQEDSAVYLCASSLGIGTYEQYFGPGTRLTVT.

The CDR3 here is CASSPRTGGRIEQFF. The CDR3, as DNA: TGTGCCAGCAGTCCAAGGACTGGCGGGAGGATTGAGCAGTTCTTC. J is TRBJ2-1 and V is TRBV27, with 8 bases identical to TRBD2. The V and J ends lost 5 bases and 9 bases, in that order; junction bases with no gene match: 12. CDR3 size: 15 residues. Germline V gene data show CDR1 as MNHEY and CDR2 as SMNVEV (reference sequence).

The chain uses TRBV14 and TRBJ2-7; TRBD2 matches 8 bases. There are 19 residues in the CDR3. J lost 2 bases, V lost 0 bases, and 15 bases had no gene match. Germline CDR1 is SGHDN and CDR2 is FVKESK. The CDR3 spells CASSQDWPELAEQPYEQYF. The CDR3 nucleotides are TGTGCCAGCAGCCAAGATTGGCCCGAACTAGCGGAACAACCCTACGAGCAGTACTTC.

This sequence joins TRBV13 and TRBJ1-5; D might be TRBD1 (5 bases). Trimming took off 1 base at V and 7 bases at J, with 17 bases between the two ends. Germline loops: CDR1 PRHDT, CDR2 FYEKMQ (reference sequence). The CDR3 is 16 amino acids. CDR3 protein: CASSLERPTEGQPQHF. CDR3 in DNA: TGTGCCAGCAGCTTAGAGCGACCGACCGAGGGGCAGCCCCAGCATTTT.

This chain joins TRBV5-1 and TRBJ2-1; 15 nucleotides line up with TRBD2. Germline lookup yields CDR1 SGHRS and CDR2 YFSETQ. CDR3 size: 16 residues. Trimming at V came to 3 bases and at J to 3 bases, leaving 1 base not matched to a gene. CDR3 amino acids: CASSWGLAGGYNEQFF. DNA of the CDR3: TGCGCCAGCAGCTGGGGACTAGCGGGAGGCTACAATGAGCAGTTCTTC.

This chain uses TRBV9 with TRBJ2-1; 9 bases align to TRBD2. V was clipped by 4 bases and J by 0 bases; unmatched bases: 14. Germline V CDR1 and CDR2: SGDLS, YYNGEE. The CDR3 covers 19 residues. The CDR3 coding sequence is TGTGCCAGCAGCCCCCGGAGCGGGAGGCTAGGGGGCTCCTACAATGAGCAGTTCTTC. Encoded protein: CASSPRSGRLGGSYNEQFF.

The V call is TRBV7-9, the J call TRBJ2-7; possible D gene TRBD1, 5 bases. V was clipped by 5 bases and J by 5 bases, with 16 bases between them. CDR3 size: 14 residues. Per germline, CDR1 SEHNR and CDR2 FQNEAQ (reference sequence). CDR3 region: CASSGRVSYDEQYF. The CDR3 coding sequence is TGTGCCAGCAGCGGCAGGGTTTCCTACGACGAGCAGTACTTC.

The chain recombines TRBV14 with TRBJ2-2; D gene ambiguous. Germline values: CDR1 SGHDN, CDR2 FVKESK. The CDR3 loop spans 14 amino acids. Trimming pared 1 base from V and 9 bases from J, leaving 12 bases between. For the CDR3, the DNA is TGTGCCAGCAGCCAAGGCACTAACTTGAGGGAGCTGTTTTTT. Translating it yields CASSQGTNLRELFF.

The chain combines TRBV18 with TRBJ1-2, with D tentatively TRBD1 (6 bases). The CDR3 runs 15 residues. Germline CDR1 and CDR2: KGHSH and LQKENI. V was shortened by 3 bases and J by 4 bases, with 15 bases between the two germline ends. The CDR3 coding sequence is TGTGCCAGCTCACCCACAGGGTCTCCCTCCTATGGCTACACCTTC. It codes for CASSPTGSPSYGYTF.

The rearrangement uses TRBV7-9 and TRBJ2-1; TRBD2 agrees at 8 bases. CDR1 SEHNR and CDR2 FQNEAQ come from the germline V gene (reference sequence). The CDR3 sequence is 13 residues long. Trimming took 5 bases from V and 11 from J; bases not matched to a gene: 8. CDR3 protein: CASSPGGGGQQFF. CDR3 DNA: TGTGCCAGCAGCCCCGGGGGGGGAGGGCAGCAGTTCTTC. The entire variable domain, with the rest obtained from reference TRBV7-9 and TRBJ2-1, is as follows: DTGVSQNPRHKITKRGQNVTFRCDPISEHNRLYWYRQTLGQGPEFLTYFQNEAQLEKSRLLSDRFSAERPKGSFSTLEIQRTEQGDSAMYLCASSPGGGGQQFFGPGTRLTVL.

This clone has just a few counts. V and J are TRBV6-5 and TRBJ1-1; TRBD1 agrees at 7 bases. V lost 7 bases, J lost 2 bases, and 7 bases stayed unmatched. The CDR3 has 14 residues. Looked up from germline, CDR1 is MNHEY and CDR2 is SVGAGI. The CDR3 DNA follows: TGTGCCAGCACCCCGAGGGACAGCAACACTGAAGCTTTCTTT. This codes for CASTPRDSNTEAFF.

CDR3 DNA: TGTGCCAGCAGCTTAGATGGTAGCGGGAGTGGGTTAGATACGCAGTATTTT. Its translation: CASSLDGSGSGLDTQYF. This sequence joins TRBV7-8 and TRBJ2-3; 9 nucleotides match TRBD2. The CDR3 is 17 amino acids. Germline trimming cut 1 base from V and 5 bases from J; bases unmatched to any gene: 10. Germline V gives CDR1 SGHVS, CDR2 FQNEAQ.

This clone was seen a handful of times. The V and J genes are TRBV19 and TRBJ1-5; D uncertain. The CDR3 runs to 15 residues. CDR1 and CDR2 (germline): LNHDA, SQIVND (reference sequence). Trimming removed 4 bases at V and 3 bases at J, with 13 bases between. CDR3 bases: TGTGCCAGTAGTACTCGACGGGCGGCCAATCAGCCCCAGCATTTT. This codes for CASSTRRAANQPQHF.

This chain uses TRBV30 with TRBJ2-1; TRBD1 might be the D (6 bases). The V and J ends lost 7 bases and 4 bases respectively, with 11 bases between them. The V gene's germline CDR1 is GTSNPN and CDR2 SVGIG (reference sequence). This CDR3 comprises 12 residues. As DNA, the CDR3 is TGTGCCTCAGGGGACCTTTACAATGAGCAGTTCTTC. Its translation is CASGDLYNEQFF. The full variable domain, rest sourced from reference TRBV30 and TRBJ2-1, is SQTIHQWPATLVQPVGSPLSLECTVEGTSNPNLYWYRQAAGRGLQLLFYSVGIGQISSEVPQNLSASRPQDRQFILSSKKLLLSDSGFYLCASGDLYNEQFFGPGTRLTVL.

The gene calls are TRBV2 and TRBJ2-7; the match to TRBD2 covers 9 bases. Germline V lookup: CDR1 SNHLY, CDR2 FYNNEI. The V segment lost 9 bases and the J segment 5 bases; nucleotides outside the gene matches: 5. The CDR3 totals 12 residues. As DNA, the CDR3 is TGTGCCAGTCTAGCGGGAATACACGAGCAGTACTTC. It is translated as CASLAGIHEQYF.

The chain carries TRBV10-1 and TRBJ2-1, with D perhaps TRBD2 (5 bases). Germline CDR1 is WNHNN and CDR2 is SYGVQD (reference sequence). This CDR3 region has 20 residues. V lost 6 bases to trimming and J lost 5 bases, with 32 bases between them. The CDR3 nucleotides read TGCGCCAGCAGCGTAGGTCTCACCCCCCGCATATCGGGGAGCGACAATGAGCAGTTCTTC. It is translated as CASSVGLTPRISGSDNEQFF.

The CDR3 reads CASSLGSGTGTEKWDEQFF. The CDR3 nucleotides read TGTGCCAGCAGCTTAGGGTCCGGGACAGGGACCGAGAAATGGGATGAGCAGTTCTTC. The chain combines TRBV7-8 with TRBJ2-1; the match to TRBD1 covers 9 bases. V shed 1 base and J 8 bases; nucleotides not matched to a gene: 18. Germline V gene sequence: CDR1 SGHVS, CDR2 FQNEAQ. This CDR3 spans 19 amino acids.

Notes on this clone: Other DNA sequences within the sample encode an identical CDR3. The V call is TRBV5-8, the J call TRBJ2-1, with 12 nucleotides matching TRBD2. Germline CDR1 SGHTS, CDR2 YDEGEE. Unmatched junction bases numbered 3, after V lost 4 bases and J lost 4 bases. The CDR3 length is 15 residues. The chain's CDR3 is CASSLGTSGYNEQFF. CDR3 DNA: TGTGCCAGCAGCCTTGGGACTAGCGGGTACAATGAGCAGTTCTTC.

The gene calls are TRBV7-2 and TRBJ2-7; 7 bases align to TRBD2. V shed 5 bases and J 5 bases; nucleotides not matched to a gene: 6. Germline V lookup: CDR1 SGHTA, CDR2 FQGNSA. CDR3 length equals 13 residues. CDR3 coding DNA: TGTGCCAGCAGCCCCGCGAGCGGGAACGAGCAGTACTTC. This encodes CASSPASGNEQYF. The whole variable domain, remainder taken from reference TRBV7-2 and TRBJ2-7, is GAGVSQSPSNKVTEKGKDVELRCDPISGHTALYWYRQSLGQGLEFLIYFQGNSAPDKSGLPSDRFSAERTGGSVSTLTIQRTQQEDSAVYLCASSPASGNEQYFGPGTRLTVT.

The chain employs TRBV27 and TRBJ1-1; TRBD1 is a possible D gene (6 bases). Per the germline V gene, CDR1 is MNHEY and CDR2 is SMNVEV (reference sequence). V lost 5 bases and J 5 bases, leaving 12 bases between the germline ends. The CDR3 loop spans 13 amino acids. The chain's CDR3 is CASSQQGRTEAFF. CDR3 DNA: TGTGCCAGCAGTCAACAGGGTCGGACTGAAGCTTTCTTT.

The DNA of the CDR3 is TGTGCCAGCAGTCCTCGACTGGACCAAGAGACCCAGTACTTC. Translating gives CASSPRLDQETQYF. The chain recombines TRBV27 with TRBJ2-5; D gene ambiguous. This CDR3 region has 14 residues. Germline-derived CDR1 and CDR2 are MNHEY and SMNVEV (reference sequence). The V end was cut by 5 bases, the J end by 0 bases, with 10 bases between.